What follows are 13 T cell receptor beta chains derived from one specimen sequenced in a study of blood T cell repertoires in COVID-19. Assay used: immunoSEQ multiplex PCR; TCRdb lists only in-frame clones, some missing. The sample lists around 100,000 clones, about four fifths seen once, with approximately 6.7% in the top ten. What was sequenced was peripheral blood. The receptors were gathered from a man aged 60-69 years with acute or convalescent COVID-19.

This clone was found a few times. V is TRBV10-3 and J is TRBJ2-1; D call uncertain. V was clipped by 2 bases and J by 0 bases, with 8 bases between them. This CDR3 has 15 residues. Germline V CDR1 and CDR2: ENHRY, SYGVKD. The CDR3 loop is CAISEDRSSYNEQFF. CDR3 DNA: TGTGCCATCAGTGAGGATAGGAGCTCCTACAATGAGCAGTTCTTC.

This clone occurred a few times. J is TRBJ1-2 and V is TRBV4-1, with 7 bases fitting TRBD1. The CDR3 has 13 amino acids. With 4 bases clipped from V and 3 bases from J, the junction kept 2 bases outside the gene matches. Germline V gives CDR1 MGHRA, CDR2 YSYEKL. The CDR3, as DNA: TGCGCCAGCAGCCTAACAGGGGACTATGGCTACACCTTC. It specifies CASSLTGDYGYTF.

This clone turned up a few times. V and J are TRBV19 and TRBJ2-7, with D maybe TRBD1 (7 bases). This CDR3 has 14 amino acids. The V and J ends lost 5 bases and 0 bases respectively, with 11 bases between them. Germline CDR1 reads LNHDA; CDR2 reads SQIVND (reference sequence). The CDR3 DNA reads TGTGCCAGTAGTGGGCGGGACAGCTCCTACGAGCAGTACTTC. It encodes CASSGRDSSYEQYF.

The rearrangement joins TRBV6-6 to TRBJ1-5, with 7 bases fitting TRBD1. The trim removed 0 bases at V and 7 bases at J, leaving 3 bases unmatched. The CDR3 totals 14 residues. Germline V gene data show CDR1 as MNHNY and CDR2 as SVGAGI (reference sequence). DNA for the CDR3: TGTGCCAGCAGTTACTCTTCGACAGGGCAGCCCCAGCATTTT. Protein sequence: CASSYSSTGQPQHF.

CDR3 nucleotides: TGTGCCAGCAGCCGGGACAGGGGGTTAGATGGCTACACCTTC. It specifies CASSRDRGLDGYTF. V and J are TRBV3-1 (or the pseudogene TRBV3-2) and TRBJ1-2, with 11 nucleotides matching TRBD1. Germline values: CDR1 LGHDT, CDR2 YNNKEL (reference sequence). V dropped 4 bases and J dropped 6; count of bases not matched to a gene: 4. This CDR3 is 14 amino acids long.

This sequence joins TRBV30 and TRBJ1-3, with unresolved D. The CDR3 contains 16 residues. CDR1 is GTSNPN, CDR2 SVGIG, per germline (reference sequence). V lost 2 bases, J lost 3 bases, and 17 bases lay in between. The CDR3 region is CAWSSRELSGGNTIYF. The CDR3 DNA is TGTGCCTGGAGTTCCCGGGAGCTGAGCGGTGGAAACACCATATATTTT. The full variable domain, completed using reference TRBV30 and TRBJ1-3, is SQTIHQWPATLVQPVGSPLSLECTVEGTSNPNLYWYRQAAGRGLQLLFYSVGIGQISSEVPQNLSASRPQDRQFILSSKKLLLSDSGFYLCAWSSRELSGGNTIYFGEGSWLTVV.

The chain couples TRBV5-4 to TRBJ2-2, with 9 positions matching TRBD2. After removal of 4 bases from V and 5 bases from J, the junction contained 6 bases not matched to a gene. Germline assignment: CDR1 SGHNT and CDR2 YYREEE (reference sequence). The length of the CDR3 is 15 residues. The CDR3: CASSITGLATGELFF. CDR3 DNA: TGTGCCAGCAGCATTACGGGACTAGCAACCGGGGAGCTGTTTTTT.

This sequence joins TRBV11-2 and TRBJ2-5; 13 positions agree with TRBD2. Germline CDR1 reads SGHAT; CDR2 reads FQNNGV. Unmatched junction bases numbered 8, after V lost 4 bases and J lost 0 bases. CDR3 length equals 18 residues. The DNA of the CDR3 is TGTGCCAGCAGCTCCGGACTAGCGGGGGCCCCGTACCAAGAGACCCAGTACTTC. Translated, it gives CASSSGLAGAPYQETQYF.

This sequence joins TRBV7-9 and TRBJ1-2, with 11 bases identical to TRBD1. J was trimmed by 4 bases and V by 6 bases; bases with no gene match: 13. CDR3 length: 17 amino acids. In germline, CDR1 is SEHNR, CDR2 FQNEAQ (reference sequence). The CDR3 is CASRNPGQGVQSYGYTF. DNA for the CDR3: TGTGCCAGCAGAAACCCGGGACAGGGGGTTCAATCCTATGGCTACACCTTC.

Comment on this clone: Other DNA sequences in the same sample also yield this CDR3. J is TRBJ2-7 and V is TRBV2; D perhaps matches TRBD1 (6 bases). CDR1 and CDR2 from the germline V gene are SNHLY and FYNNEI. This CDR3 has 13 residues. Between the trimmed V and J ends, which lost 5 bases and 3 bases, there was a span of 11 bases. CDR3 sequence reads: CASSLRDIYEQYF. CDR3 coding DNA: TGTGCCAGCAGTCTACGGGACATCTACGAGCAGTACTTC.

CDR3 sequence (DNA): TGTGCCAGCAGCTTGGCGGCGGGGGGTGATACGCAGTATTTT. Protein sequence: CASSLAAGGDTQYF. The chain couples TRBV5-4 to TRBJ2-3, with TRBD2 identical over 8 bases. With 0 bases clipped from V and 6 bases from J, the junction kept 3 bases outside the gene matches. The germline gives CDR1 SGHNT, CDR2 YYREEE (reference sequence). This CDR3 spans 14 amino acids. Together with reference TRBV5-4 and TRBJ2-3, the CDR3 gives the full variable domain: ETGVTQSPTHLIKTRGQQVTLRCSSQSGHNTVSWYQQALGQGPQFIFQYYREEENGRGNFPPRFSGLQFPNYSSELNVNALELDDSALYLCASSLAAGGDTQYFGPGTRLTVL.

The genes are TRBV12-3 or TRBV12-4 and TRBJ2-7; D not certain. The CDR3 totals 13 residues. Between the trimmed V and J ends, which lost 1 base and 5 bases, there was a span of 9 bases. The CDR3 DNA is TGTGCCAGCAGTTTAGGAGGTGCCCACGAGCAGTACTTC. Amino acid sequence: CASSLGGAHEQYF.

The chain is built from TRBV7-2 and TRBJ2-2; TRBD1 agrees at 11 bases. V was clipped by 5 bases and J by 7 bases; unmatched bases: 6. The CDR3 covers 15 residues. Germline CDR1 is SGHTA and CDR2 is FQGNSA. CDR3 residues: CASSRTGGRGGELFF. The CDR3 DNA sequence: TGTGCCAGCAGCCGGACAGGGGGCCGGGGCGGGGAGCTGTTTTTT.